The rows below give T cell receptor beta chains drawn from one sample of a study of T cell clones after liver transplantation. Sequencing was performed with immunoSEQ multiplex PCR; in TCRdb, only in-frame clones are kept and a portion is missing. This table holds about 53,000 clones, approximately 84% found once. The specimen was CD4+ T cells from blood, collected before liver transplant. The receptor source for this set is a human donor who received a liver transplant. The CDR3 runs from the conserved cysteine through the conserved F or W. The order of the fields is V gene, CDR3 protein.

v_call: TRBV30; cdr3_aa: CAWGQADNYGYTF
v_call: TRBV5-6; cdr3_aa: CASSLVTAGRNTGELFF
v_call: TRBV5-1; cdr3_aa: CASSLEAGAGGRYEQFF
v_call: TRBV6-1; cdr3_aa: CASSAGTGVYEQYF
v_call: TRBV23-1; cdr3_aa: CASSQYRGRALLNYGYTF
v_call: TRBV7-2; cdr3_aa: CASSLEVFGTQYF
v_call: TRBV19; cdr3_aa: CASRETSGILYEQYF
v_call: TRBV18; cdr3_aa: CASSPSSYYEQYF
v_call: TRBV6-5; cdr3_aa: CASSPGPPRRNEQFF
v_call: TRBV7-9; cdr3_aa: CASSLAGGQTQHF
v_call: TRBV21-1; cdr3_aa: CASSTGGRLTTDTQYF
v_call: TRBV5-3; cdr3_aa: CARSLENPYEQYF
v_call: TRBV9; cdr3_aa: CASSVDPSGRETQYF
v_call: TRBV9; cdr3_aa: CASSVDVLNYGYTF
v_call: TRBV5-1; cdr3_aa: CASSHGPGSGNTIYF
v_call: TRBV4-3; cdr3_aa: CASSQDSRFYGYTF
v_call: TRBV5-5; cdr3_aa: CASSLTDYEQYF
v_call: TRBV18; cdr3_aa: CASSPEHPGELFF
v_call: TRBV21-1; cdr3_aa: CASSTNCSTSNQPQHF
v_call: TRBV7-8; cdr3_aa: CASSKRPETYGYTF
v_call: TRBV18; cdr3_aa: CASSPGQGNQPQHF
v_call: TRBV7-3; cdr3_aa: CASSASQGREQFF
v_call: TRBV7-2; cdr3_aa: CASSSAGASEQYF
v_call: TRBV28; cdr3_aa: CASSPPPSAPKTF
v_call: TRBV6-5; cdr3_aa: CASSYSAVGVVEQYF
v_call: TRBV28; cdr3_aa: CASSLHQPLYEQYF
v_call: TRBV21-1; cdr3_aa: CASPSGGVKQPQHF
v_call: TRBV7-2; cdr3_aa: CASSRDGQETQYF
v_call: TRBV5-1; cdr3_aa: CASSLVAGGNYEQYF
v_call: TRBV4-1; cdr3_aa: CASSQDPNTDTQYF
v_call: TRBV7-7; cdr3_aa: CANGLTGYNQPQHF
v_call: TRBV5-5; cdr3_aa: CASSFGQGTETTQYF
v_call: TRBV19; cdr3_aa: CASSAQAGDSGANVLTF
v_call: TRBV9; cdr3_aa: CASSVDPGTGYEKLFF
v_call: TRBV5-1; cdr3_aa: CASSLSYGNTIYF
v_call: TRBV6-1; cdr3_aa: CASKDRRNTDTQYF
v_call: TRBV7-2; cdr3_aa: CASSLFRAVDGYTF